The 27 T cell receptor beta chains reported below all come from one sample, sequenced in a study of blood T cell repertoires in COVID-19. The table came from immunoSEQ multiplex PCR; TCRdb's copy has only in-frame clones and leaves some out. The sample contains approximately 240,000 clones, around 81% of which appear only once. What was sequenced was peripheral blood. The receptors were gathered from a woman aged 55-70 years with active or convalescent COVID-19.

The rearrangement uses TRBV5-1 and TRBJ2-2; 11 nucleotides match TRBD1. There are 16 residues in the CDR3. The V gene end was trimmed by 4 bases and the J gene end by 6 bases; junction bases not matched to a gene: 8. Germline lookup yields CDR1 SGHRS and CDR2 YFSETQ. The CDR3 loop reads CASSMGTGGSAGELFF. The CDR3 coding sequence is TGCGCCAGCAGCATGGGGACAGGGGGAAGCGCCGGGGAGCTGTTTTTT.

The table lists this clone with a count of one. The rearrangement links TRBV20-1 to TRBJ1-1; no definite D call. Germline CDR1 is DFQATT and CDR2 is SNEGSKA (reference sequence). With 0 bases removed from V and 11 bases from J, the gap between germline ends came to 10 bases. CDR3 length: 11 amino acids. CDR3 sequence (DNA): TGCAGTGCTAGAGATCCCAGGTTGGCTTTCTTT. Amino acids: CSARDPRLAFF.

The chain carries TRBV11-2 and TRBJ2-1, with TRBD2 identical over 13 bases. From germline, CDR1 is SGHAT and CDR2 FQNNGV. The CDR3 has 16 amino acids. After removal of 5 bases from V and 7 bases from J, the junction contained 8 bases not matched to a gene. This CDR3 is CASSLTLAGGQNEQFF. The DNA of the CDR3 is TGTGCCAGCAGCCTCACACTAGCGGGGGGGCAAAATGAGCAGTTCTTC.

V and J are TRBV7-6 and TRBJ1-4, with D tentatively TRBD1 (5 bases). Germline V gene lookup returns CDR1 SGHVS and CDR2 FNYEAQ. CDR3 size: 16 residues. V was cut by 0 bases and J by 5 bases, with 13 bases left in between. The CDR3 coding sequence is TGTGCCAGCAGCTTAGCTCCCCCAGGGTACAATGAAAAACTGTTTTTT. Translated, it gives CASSLAPPGYNEKLFF.

The rearrangement uses TRBV29-1 and TRBJ2-1; 9 bases line up with TRBD1. Germline V CDR1 and CDR2: SQVTM, ANQGSEA. The CDR3 contains 15 residues. V lost 7 bases and J lost 6; bases outside the gene matches: 13. In DNA, the CDR3 is TGCAGCGCACCGGGACAGGGTTCTCATACCAATGAGCAGTTCTTC. Protein sequence: CSAPGQGSHTNEQFF.

This clone was detected a few times. The chain couples TRBV19 to TRBJ2-3; 9 positions agree with TRBD1. This CDR3 has 15 amino acids. The trim removed 1 base at V and 2 bases at J, leaving 1 base unmatched. Germline V lookup: CDR1 LNHDA, CDR2 SQIVND (reference sequence). The CDR3 sequence: CASSIAQGATDTQYF. Here the CDR3 DNA reads TGTGCCAGTAGTATAGCACAGGGGGCCACAGATACGCAGTATTTT.

The V gene is TRBV10-3, the J gene TRBJ2-5; D remains unclear. The germline gives CDR1 ENHRY, CDR2 SYGVKD. V gave up 4 bases and J gave up 2 bases, with 8 bases separating them. The CDR3 sequence is 13 residues long. The CDR3 is CAISGPLQETQYF. In DNA, the CDR3 is TGTGCCATCAGTGGGCCGCTTCAAGAGACCCAGTACTTC.

This clone was seen only once. The chain combines TRBV2 with TRBJ1-2; 12 bases match TRBD1. V gave up 6 bases and J gave up 2 bases; unmatched junction bases: 10. Germline assignment: CDR1 SNHLY and CDR2 FYNNEI. CDR3 length: 17 amino acids. The CDR3: CASRPSGTGGWNYGYTF. DNA for the CDR3: TGTGCCAGCAGGCCATCAGGGACAGGGGGCTGGAACTATGGCTACACCTTC.

The V call is TRBV5-1, the J call TRBJ2-2, with D perhaps TRBD2 (5 bases). CDR3 size: 16 residues. Trimming stripped 0 bases from V and 2 bases from J, with 11 bases between. The germline V gene has CDR1 SGHRS and CDR2 YFSETQ. DNA of the CDR3: TGCGCCAGCAGCTTGGCAAGCGGAACAAACACCGGGGAGCTGTTTTTT. Protein product: CASSLASGTNTGELFF.

The chain couples TRBV2 to TRBJ2-1; D is uncertain. The CDR3 has 11 residues. V lost 5 bases to trimming and J lost 7 bases, with 6 bases between them. The germline gives CDR1 SNHLY, CDR2 FYNNEI. The CDR3 is CASSPRNEQFF. The CDR3, as DNA: TGTGCCAGCAGTCCTCGGAATGAGCAGTTCTTC.

The V call is TRBV6-5, the J call TRBJ1-5, with TRBD1 matching 7 bases. Per the germline V gene, CDR1 is MNHEY and CDR2 is SVGAGI. The CDR3 is made up of 14 amino acids. V shed 6 bases and J 3 bases; nucleotides not matched to a gene: 5. The DNA for the CDR3 is TGTGCCAGCAGATCGACAGGGTACAATCAGCCCCAGCATTTT. Encoded protein: CASRSTGYNQPQHF.

This chain connects TRBV6-2 or TRBV6-3 to TRBJ2-7, with 8 positions matching TRBD2. Germline V CDR1 and CDR2: MNHEY, SVGEGT. This CDR3 spans 17 amino acids. With 0 bases clipped from V and 6 bases from J, the junction kept 13 bases outside the gene matches. The CDR3 sequence is CASSYSPFGTRLTEQYV. CDR3 in DNA: TGTGCCAGCAGTTACTCGCCGTTTGGGACTAGGCTCACCGAGCAGTACGTC.

A word on this clone: Other DNA sequences from this sample encode an identical CDR3 as well. This chain links TRBV19 with TRBJ1-1; TRBD1 might be the D (5 bases). In germline, CDR1 is LNHDA, CDR2 SQIVND (reference sequence). V was trimmed by 4 bases and J by 5 bases, leaving 11 bases between them. The CDR3 loop spans 13 amino acids. The CDR3 spells CASSTQGGTEAFF. The CDR3 region has the DNA TGTGCCAGTAGTACGCAGGGTGGGACTGAAGCTTTCTTT.

This rearrangement joins TRBV12-3 or TRBV12-4 to TRBJ2-7, with D hard to call. V was clipped by 4 bases and J by 2 bases, with 6 bases between them. There are 12 residues in the CDR3. The CDR3: CASSSHPYEQYF. The CDR3 DNA is TGTGCCAGCAGTTCACACCCCTACGAGCAGTACTTC.

V usage is TRBV10-3 and J usage is TRBJ1-1, with TRBD1 as a possible D gene (6 bases). The CDR3 is 15 residues long. V gave up 8 bases and J gave up 1 base, with 17 bases separating them. Germline V gene data show CDR1 as ENHRY and CDR2 as SYGVKD. The CDR3 DNA follows: TGTGCCATCGGGAGGGGGGAACTAAAGAACACTGAAGCTTTCTTT. Translated: CAIGRGELKNTEAFF.

This clone has a handful of counts. The gene calls are TRBV29-1 and TRBJ2-2; the D gene is possibly TRBD1 (6 bases). Per germline, CDR1 SQVTM and CDR2 ANQGSEA. This CDR3 comprises 13 residues. V was pared by 6 bases and J by 6 bases, with 14 bases between. The CDR3 loop is CSVIIQGAGELFF. In nucleotides, the CDR3 is TGCAGCGTCATTATACAGGGCGCCGGGGAGCTGTTTTTT.

The chain is built from TRBV2 and TRBJ1-4; D is unclear. The CDR3 extends over 13 amino acids. V gave up 4 bases and J gave up 5 bases, with 8 bases separating them. CDR1 is SNHLY and CDR2 is FYNNEI in the germline V gene. CDR3: CASSVTRNEKLFF. For the CDR3, the DNA is TGTGCCAGCAGTGTCACAAGAAATGAAAAACTGTTTTTT.

This clone showed up just a few times. The rearrangement links TRBV6-5 to TRBJ2-7; TRBD2 aligns across 7 bases. The CDR3 spans 15 residues. V dropped 6 bases and J dropped 4; count of bases not matched to a gene: 12. Germline-derived CDR1 and CDR2 are MNHEY and SVGAGI. The DNA of the CDR3 is TGTGCCAGCAGCCTCGGGGGGTTTGGGACGTACGAGCAGTACTTC. It specifies CASSLGGFGTYEQYF.

This clone was seen once. The CDR3 region is CASSEWGLGQKTYEQYF. In nucleotides, the CDR3 is TGTGCCAGCAGTGAATGGGGCCTCGGACAGAAAACCTACGAGCAGTACTTC. V is TRBV6-1 and J is TRBJ2-7; tentative D call: TRBD1 (6 bases). The CDR3 has 17 residues. The V end was cut by 2 bases, the J end by 2 bases, with 19 bases between. Germline loops: CDR1 MNHNS, CDR2 SASEGT.

This clone was detected only once. CDR3 bases: TGTGCCAGCAGCGAAAGCGGGAGGTCCCCAACAGGTGAGCAGTTCTTC. This codes for CASSESGRSPTGEQFF. This sequence joins TRBV6-2 or TRBV6-3 and TRBJ2-1; 9 bases agree with TRBD2. The germline V gene has CDR1 MNHEY and CDR2 SVGEGT. The CDR3 totals 16 residues. Germline trimming cut 6 bases from V and 9 bases from J; bases unmatched to any gene: 15.

This clone came up a few times. The chain is built from TRBV6-1 and TRBJ1-2; 7 bases map to TRBD1. This CDR3 has 13 residues. In germline, CDR1 is MNHNS, CDR2 SASEGT. The V and J ends lost 3 bases and 2 bases, in that order; junction bases with no gene match: 0. CDR3 coding DNA: TGTGCCAGCAGTGACAGGGGGAACTATGGCTACACCTTC. This sequence encodes CASSDRGNYGYTF.

The chain couples TRBV18 to TRBJ2-7; 11 nucleotides match TRBD2. V was pared by 3 bases and J by 5 bases, with 12 bases of the junction left unmatched. The CDR3 loop spans 17 amino acids. CDR1 is KGHSH and CDR2 is LQKENI in the germline V gene. DNA of the CDR3: TGTGCCAGCTCACCTAGCGGGAGGGCCTCGGGATTGGACGAGCAGTACTTC. Protein: CASSPSGRASGLDEQYF.

The rearrangement joins TRBV5-1 to TRBJ2-1; 11 positions agree with TRBD2. Germline CDR1 SGHRS, CDR2 YFSETQ. The CDR3 has 17 residues. V shed 4 bases and J 5 bases; nucleotides not matched to a gene: 11. The CDR3, as DNA: TGCGCCAGCAGCCCAATCCTCGGGACTAGCGGTAACAATGAGCAGTTCTTC. This sequence encodes CASSPILGTSGNNEQFF.

The gene calls are TRBV28 and TRBJ2-5; possibly TRBD2 for D (6 bases). Trimming pared 2 bases from V and 5 bases from J, leaving 9 bases between. CDR1 and CDR2 from the germline V gene are MDHEN and SYDVKM. The CDR3 is 13 residues long. The CDR3, as DNA: TGTGCCAGCAGTTTAACGGGAGCCGAGACCCAGTACTTC. Its protein product is CASSLTGAETQYF. The whole variable domain, remainder taken from reference TRBV28 and TRBJ2-5, is DVKVTQSSRYLVKRTGEKVFLECVQDMDHENMFWYRQDPGLGLRLIYFSYDVKMKEKGDIPEGYSVSREKKERFSLILESASTNQTSMYLCASSLTGAETQYFGPGTRLLVL.

The rearrangement links TRBV10-3 to TRBJ2-1; weak D call: TRBD1 (6 bases). Germline values: CDR1 ENHRY, CDR2 SYGVKD. The V and J ends lost 8 bases and 4 bases respectively, with 18 bases between them. This CDR3 region has 15 residues. CDR3 in DNA: TGTGCCATCGGACCCTCCGGGACAAATTACAATGAGCAGTTCTTC. Its translation: CAIGPSGTNYNEQFF.

DNA for the CDR3: TGCGCCAGCAGCTTGGGCCCTGGGGAGAGTTATGGCTACACCTTC. This codes for CASSLGPGESYGYTF. The chain uses TRBV5-1 and TRBJ1-2; D is unresolved. Trimming removed 0 bases at V and 5 bases at J, with 14 bases between. CDR1 and CDR2 from the germline V gene are SGHRS and YFSETQ. The CDR3 contains 15 residues. The full variable domain, with the rest looked up from reference TRBV5-1 and TRBJ1-2, is KAGVTQTPRYLIKTRGQQVTLSCSPISGHRSVSWYQQTPGQGLQFLFEYFSETQRNKGNFPGRFSGRQFSNSRSEMNVSTLELGDSALYLCASSLGPGESYGYTFGSGTRLTVV.

The V call is TRBV29-1, the J call TRBJ2-3; TRBD1 is a possible D gene (5 bases). The CDR3 is 13 amino acids. Germline loops: CDR1 SQVTM, CDR2 ANQGSEA. V dropped 4 bases and J dropped 3 bases, with 11 bases sitting between them. The CDR3 protein is CSVGRAGTDTQYF. The CDR3 region has the DNA TGCAGCGTTGGCAGGGCTGGTACAGATACGCAGTATTTT.